The T cell receptor (beta chain) described here comes from a study of blood T cell repertoires in COVID-19. Study information: The origin of the acute and convalescent COVID-19 samples was the United States, Italy and Spain. The analysed material was cDNA or gDNA that came from T cells, B-cell-depleted T cells, or PBMCs.

Germline V gene sequence: CDR1 SGHVS, CDR2 FNYEAQ. The CDR3 is 15 residues long. V lost 4 bases and J 2 bases, leaving 11 bases between the germline ends. The authors' processing: Reference gene primers were amplified, and this amplification served to estimate nucleated cell counts. This table comes from immunoSEQ multiplex PCR, and its TCRdb copy is limited to in-frame clones, with some not included. V and J calls and clone size are copied from that table; D and trimming were computed from the DNA. Here the sample spans about 140,000 clones, 84% being singletons. Sequenced input: PBMCs or T cells enriched from blood (not recorded which). The clonotype originates from a woman younger than 30 who had been exposed to COVID-19. The rearrangement joins TRBV7-6 to TRBJ2-2, with D perhaps matching TRBD1 (5 bases). The CDR3 loop reads CASSSTDSNTGELFF. CDR3 in DNA: TGTGCCAGCAGCTCGACAGACTCCAACACCGGGGAGCTGTTTTTT.